The source of this T cell receptor (beta chain) is a study of shared clonotypes between healthy human individuals. Study information: Three plates were used per donor for CD4 naive, three for CD4 memory, two for CD8 naive and one for CD8 memory.

Only CD45RO-negative cells positively selected for CCR7 counted as naive CD8 cells, so terminally differentiated effector memory CD45RA+ cells were excluded. Germline CDR1 is SGHTA and CDR2 is FQGTGA. Trimming took off 5 bases at V and 0 bases at J, with 12 bases between the two ends. This CDR3 region has 15 residues. Profiled with immunoSEQ multiplex PCR; TCRdb holds only in-frame clones, not every one. The sample has about 2.1 million clones, 80% to 95% seen once. This TCR was recovered from a man aged 18 to 29 in good health. Some clones in this sample may be carry-over from other donors' samples. The rearrangement joins TRBV7-3 to TRBJ2-3; unclear D gene. Sequencing used naive CD8+ T cells from PBMCs. The CDR3 sequence is CASSLLSPSTDTQYF. The CDR3 region has the DNA TGTGCCAGCAGCCTCCTTTCCCCTAGCACAGATACGCAGTATTTT.